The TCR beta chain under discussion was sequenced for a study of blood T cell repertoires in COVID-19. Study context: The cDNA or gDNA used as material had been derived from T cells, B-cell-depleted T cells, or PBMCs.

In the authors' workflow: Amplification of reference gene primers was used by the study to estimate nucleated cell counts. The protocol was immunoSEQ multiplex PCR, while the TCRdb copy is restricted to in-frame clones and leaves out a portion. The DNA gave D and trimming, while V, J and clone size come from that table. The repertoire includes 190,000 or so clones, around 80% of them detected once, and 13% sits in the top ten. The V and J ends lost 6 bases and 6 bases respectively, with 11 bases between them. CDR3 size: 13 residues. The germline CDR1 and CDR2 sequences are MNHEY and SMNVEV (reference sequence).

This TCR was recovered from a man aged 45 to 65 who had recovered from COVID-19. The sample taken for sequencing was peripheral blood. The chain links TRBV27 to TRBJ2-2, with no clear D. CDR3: CASSLFIAGELFF. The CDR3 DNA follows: TGTGCCAGCAGCCTATTTATAGCCGGGGAGCTGTTTTTT.